A single sample gave rise to the 28 T cell receptor beta chains below, sequenced in a study of shared clonotypes between healthy human individuals. Assay: immunoSEQ multiplex PCR; the TCRdb copy retains only in-frame clones and omits some. The sample gives around 550,000 clones, 90% to 97% of which show up once; about 0.054% is in the top ten. Sequencing was done on a sample of naive CD4+ T cells sorted from blood. Subset described: CD45RA+ positively selected. Receptors were obtained from a woman in her thirties in good health.

The rearrangement uses TRBV7-8 and TRBJ2-7; maybe TRBD1 (7 bases). Germline assignment: CDR1 SGHVS and CDR2 FQNEAQ. The CDR3 is made up of 15 amino acids. V was clipped by 5 bases and J by 0 bases, with 14 bases between them. Here the CDR3 reads CASSPGGPSSYEQYF. The CDR3, as DNA: TGTGCCAGCAGCCCAGGGGGGCCTAGCTCCTACGAGCAGTACTTC.

The rearrangement links TRBV7-9 to TRBJ1-2; a possible D gene is TRBD1 (5 bases). V lost 5 bases and J lost 4, with 11 bases in between. Germline loops: CDR1 SEHNR, CDR2 FQNEAQ (reference sequence). The length of the CDR3 is 13 residues. The CDR3: CASSAGVLYGYTF. DNA for the CDR3: TGTGCCAGCAGCGCGGGGGTCCTCTATGGCTACACCTTC.

The V gene is TRBV5-1, the J gene TRBJ2-7; 8 bases map to TRBD2. CDR1 and CDR2 from the germline V gene are SGHRS and YFSETQ. Losses at the gene ends were 2 bases for V and 0 bases for J; bases not matched to a gene: 7. This CDR3 contains 16 residues. This chain's CDR3 is CASSFQAGEYSYEQYF. In DNA, the CDR3 is TGCGCCAGCAGCTTTCAAGCGGGAGAGTACTCCTACGAGCAGTACTTC. The full variable domain, its missing parts supplied by reference TRBV5-1 and TRBJ2-7, is KAGVTQTPRYLIKTRGQQVTLSCSPISGHRSVSWYQQTPGQGLQFLFEYFSETQRNKGNFPGRFSGRQFSNSRSEMNVSTLELGDSALYLCASSFQAGEYSYEQYFGPGTRLTVT.

The V call is TRBV27, the J call TRBJ2-3; 7 positions agree with TRBD2. Trimming removed 3 bases from V and 4 bases from J; junction bases left unmatched: 4. From germline, CDR1 is MNHEY and CDR2 SMNVEV (reference sequence). The CDR3 has 14 amino acids. This chain's CDR3 is CASSFRLAPDTQYF. CDR3 nucleotides: TGTGCCAGCAGTTTCCGACTAGCCCCAGATACGCAGTATTTT.

This chain connects TRBV7-2 to TRBJ2-2; D gene ambiguous. Germline V lookup: CDR1 SGHTA, CDR2 FQGNSA. Trimming removed 3 bases from V and 7 bases from J, with 3 bases in between. The CDR3 is made up of 11 amino acids. The CDR3 DNA reads TGTGCCAGCAGCTTTGGCGGGGAGCTGTTTTTT. Amino acids: CASSFGGELFF.

This rearrangement joins TRBV7-2 to TRBJ2-7, with TRBD2 matching over 11 bases. With V trimmed by 1 base and J by 4 bases, 9 bases remained unmatched. Germline V CDR1 and CDR2: SGHTA, FQGNSA. The CDR3 has 17 residues. Here the CDR3 DNA reads TGTGCCAGCAGCTTAGTTTCTAGCGGGAGGACTAGATACGAGCAGTACTTC. Its translation: CASSLVSSGRTRYEQYF. The variable domain in full, completed from reference TRBV7-2 and TRBJ2-7, reads GAGVSQSPSNKVTEKGKDVELRCDPISGHTALYWYRQSLGQGLEFLIYFQGNSAPDKSGLPSDRFSAERTGGSVSTLTIQRTQQEDSAVYLCASSLVSSGRTRYEQYFGPGTRLTVT.

This clone was detected once. The chain joins TRBV28 to TRBJ1-2; D gene unclear. Deletions cut 3 bases from V and 10 bases from J, with 15 bases between. The CDR3 runs to 13 residues. Germline lookup yields CDR1 MDHEN and CDR2 SYDVKM. CDR3 loop: CASSFLRTLDYTF. The CDR3 DNA sequence: TGTGCCAGCAGTTTTCTACGAACACTTGACTACACCTTC.

Written as DNA, the CDR3 is TGTGCCAGCAGCCCCCCCCCGGCAGTCTCCTACGAGCAGTACTTC. Encoded protein: CASSPPPAVSYEQYF. This chain links TRBV7-9 with TRBJ2-7, with no clear D. V gave up 5 bases and J gave up 0 bases, with 14 bases separating them. The CDR3 has 15 amino acids. Germline loops: CDR1 SEHNR, CDR2 FQNEAQ (reference sequence).

This chain joins TRBV29-1 and TRBJ2-5; unclear D gene. The germline V and J ends were trimmed by 4 bases and 2 bases, with 8 bases remaining between them. Germline V gives CDR1 SQVTM, CDR2 ANQGSEA. CDR3 length: 12 amino acids. For the CDR3, the DNA is TGCAGCGTTGGCCTGACGCAAGAGACCCAGTACTTC. Its protein product is CSVGLTQETQYF.

The chain has TRBV19 and TRBJ2-2, with D uncertain. CDR1 is LNHDA and CDR2 is SQIVND in the germline V gene (reference sequence). The V end was cut by 7 bases, the J end by 7 bases, with 16 bases between. The length of the CDR3 is 14 residues. The chain's CDR3 is CASKATSAYGELFF. As DNA, the CDR3 is TGTGCCAGTAAGGCCACCTCGGCGTACGGGGAGCTGTTTTTT.

To note about this clone: At one end, the junction sequence differs from germline, possibly due to a read error. The rearrangement joins TRBV19 to TRBJ1-2, with 8 bases aligning to TRBD1. Per the germline V gene, CDR1 is LNHDA and CDR2 is SQIVND (reference sequence). This CDR3 is 15 amino acids long. The CDR3 DNA sequence: TGTACCAGTAGTACCCGGACAGGGCCTAACTATGGCTACACCTTC. Amino acid sequence: CTSSTRTGPNYGYTF.

The genes are TRBV5-8 and TRBJ1-1, with D unclear. V gave up 2 bases and J gave up 3 bases, with 8 bases separating them. Germline V gene sequence: CDR1 SGHTS, CDR2 YDEGEE. The CDR3 spans 13 residues. In nucleotides, the CDR3 is TGTGCCAGCAGCTTCGACGCGGACACTGAAGCTTTCTTT. Its translation: CASSFDADTEAFF.

This clone was picked up one time. The chain links TRBV28 to TRBJ2-7, with 12 bases lining up with TRBD1. The V gene's germline CDR1 is MDHEN and CDR2 SYDVKM. The V gene end was trimmed by 7 bases and the J gene end by 7 bases; junction bases not matched to a gene: 8. There are 14 residues in the CDR3. The CDR3 loop is CASIMGQGAMEQYF. The CDR3, as DNA: TGTGCCAGCATCATGGGACAGGGGGCGATGGAGCAGTACTTC.

The V gene is TRBV10-3, the J gene TRBJ2-7; D is possibly TRBD1 or TRBD2 (6 bases each). The CDR3 length is 13 residues. The germline gives CDR1 ENHRY, CDR2 SYGVKD. Trimming shortened V by 5 bases and J by 5 bases, and 13 bases separated the two germline ends. The CDR3 DNA reads as TGTGCCATCAGTCACGCGGGACAAAACGAGCAGTACTTC. Amino acids: CAISHAGQNEQYF.

The chain joins TRBV18 to TRBJ2-7; perhaps TRBD1 as D (6 bases). CDR1 and CDR2 (germline): KGHSH, LQKENI. Deletions cut 4 bases from V and 3 bases from J, with 16 bases between. The CDR3 runs 15 residues. The CDR3 is CASSRWDKKNYEQYF. The CDR3 DNA sequence: TGTGCCAGCTCACGATGGGACAAGAAAAACTACGAGCAGTACTTC.

The rearrangement links TRBV6-1 to TRBJ1-1; no clear D gene. This CDR3 is 15 amino acids long. V was pared by 7 bases and J by 0 bases, with 15 bases between. Germline assignment: CDR1 MNHNS and CDR2 SASEGT. The CDR3 bases are TGTGCCAGCACCACGAGGGAGGGATTGAACACTGAAGCTTTCTTT. Translation: CASTTREGLNTEAFF.

The J gene is TRBJ1-6, the V gene TRBV28; D is possibly TRBD1 (6 bases). The CDR3 sequence is 14 residues long. V shed 5 bases and J shed 10 bases, with 15 bases lying between them. CDR1 MDHEN and CDR2 SYDVKM come from the germline V gene. Here the CDR3 reads CASSSGQFSSPLHF. DNA of the CDR3: TGTGCCAGCAGTAGCGGACAGTTCTCCTCACCCCTCCACTTT.

In its sample, this clone was seen a few times. V usage is TRBV9 and J usage is TRBJ2-7; the D is unclear. Trimming left V 0 bases short and J 5 bases short, with 0 bases between. Germline V gene data show CDR1 as SGDLS and CDR2 as YYNGEE. The CDR3 has 10 residues. CDR3 sequence reads: CASSVDEQYF. The DNA of the CDR3 is TGTGCCAGCAGCGTAGACGAGCAGTACTTC.

The chain has TRBV14 and TRBJ2-3, with 9 bases aligning to TRBD2. This CDR3 region has 18 residues. V shed 0 bases and J 2 bases; nucleotides not matched to a gene: 9. Looked up from germline, CDR1 is SGHDN and CDR2 is FVKESK. This CDR3 is CASSQDYRAGGFTDTQYF. The CDR3 DNA is TGTGCCAGCAGCCAAGATTATCGAGCGGGGGGATTCACAGATACGCAGTATTTT.

The table lists this clone with a count of one. The chain recombines TRBV27 with TRBJ1-1; 8 bases match TRBD1. The ends lost 8 bases at V and 4 bases at J; junction bases unmatched: 6. Germline V gives CDR1 MNHEY, CDR2 SMNVEV (reference sequence). The CDR3 contains 13 residues. The CDR3 protein is CASRNTGGTEAFF. The CDR3 nucleotides are TGTGCCAGCCGCAATACAGGGGGCACTGAAGCTTTCTTT.

This chain joins TRBV6-5 and TRBJ2-7; D is unresolved. This CDR3 is built from 11 residues. CDR1 and CDR2 from the germline V gene are MNHEY and SVGAGI. V was cut by 6 bases and J by 3 bases, with 6 bases left in between. CDR3 loop: CASRKNYEQYF. For the CDR3, the DNA is TGTGCCAGCAGAAAAAACTACGAGCAGTACTTC.

V gene TRBV6-1 combines with J gene TRBJ2-7; 8 nucleotides match TRBD2. V was clipped by 5 bases and J by 0 bases; unmatched bases: 6. The germline gives CDR1 MNHNS, CDR2 SASEGT. CDR3 length: 15 amino acids. The CDR3 DNA follows: TGTGCCAGCAGTTTTAAAGCGGGAGTCTCCTACGAGCAGTACTTC. This sequence encodes CASSFKAGVSYEQYF.

This chain links TRBV28 with TRBJ2-1; 9 bases map to TRBD2. Germline CDR1 reads MDHEN; CDR2 reads SYDVKM. J gave up 10 bases and V 5 bases, and 9 bases lay outside the gene matches. The length of the CDR3 is 14 residues. CDR3 region: CASSNAGGPREQFF. Written as DNA, the CDR3 is TGTGCCAGCAGTAATGCGGGAGGGCCACGGGAGCAGTTCTTC. The full variable domain, rest sourced from reference TRBV28 and TRBJ2-1, is DVKVTQSSRYLVKRTGEKVFLECVQDMDHENMFWYRQDPGLGLRLIYFSYDVKMKEKGDIPEGYSVSREKKERFSLILESASTNQTSMYLCASSNAGGPREQFFGPGTRLTVL.

J is TRBJ2-7 and V is TRBV11-1, with unresolved D. V was clipped by 1 base and J by 4 bases, with 11 bases between them. The CDR3 consists of 14 residues. CDR1 is SGHAT, CDR2 FQDESV, per germline (reference sequence). The CDR3 region is CASSLEARLYEQYF. For the CDR3, the DNA is TGTGCCAGCAGCTTAGAGGCCAGACTTTACGAGCAGTACTTC.

This clone was seen only a few times. This rearrangement joins TRBV6-5 to TRBJ2-7; D is possibly TRBD1 (6 bases). The CDR3 runs 14 residues. V gave up 2 bases and J gave up 2 bases, with 10 bases separating them. Per the germline V gene, CDR1 is MNHEY and CDR2 is SVGAGI. In DNA form, the CDR3 reads TGTGCCAGCAGTTACGCGACAGGCCCCTACGAGCAGTACTTC. This encodes CASSYATGPYEQYF.

The CDR3: CASSSGQINEKLFF. As DNA, the CDR3 is TGTGCCAGCAGCTCGGGACAGATTAATGAAAAACTGTTTTTT. V gene TRBV5-6 combines with J gene TRBJ1-4; TRBD1 matches at 7 bases. The ends lost 3 bases at V and 4 bases at J; junction bases unmatched: 3. This CDR3 is 14 amino acids long. From germline, CDR1 is SGHDT and CDR2 YYEEEE. Supplemented by reference TRBV5-6 and TRBJ1-4, the full variable domain reads DAGVTQSPTHLIKTRGQQVTLRCSPKSGHDTVSWYQQALGQGPQFIFQYYEEEERQRGNFPDRFSGHQFPNYSSELNVNALLLGDSALYLCASSSGQINEKLFFGSGTQLSVL.

The chain joins TRBV7-6 to TRBJ2-1; D perhaps matches TRBD2 (7 bases). The CDR3 runs to 13 residues. V was pared by 5 bases and J by 10 bases, with 15 bases between. CDR1 and CDR2 (germline): SGHVS, FNYEAQ. The CDR3 DNA sequence: TGTGCCAGCAGCATTAGAACGGGGGGCGAGCAGTTCTTC. This sequence encodes CASSIRTGGEQFF.

This clone has just one count. V usage is TRBV29-1 and J usage is TRBJ1-1; the D gene is possibly TRBD1 (5 bases). The CDR3 totals 14 residues. Germline CDR1 is SQVTM and CDR2 is ANQGSEA. Trimming shortened V by 6 bases and J by 5 bases, and 19 bases separated the two germline ends. The CDR3 coding sequence is TGCAGCGTCGGCGCAGAAGGGGCTTGGACTGAAGCTTTCTTT. It specifies CSVGAEGAWTEAFF. The full variable domain, completed using reference TRBV29-1 and TRBJ1-1, is SAVISQKPSRDICQRGTSLTIQCQVDSQVTMMFWYRQQPGQSLTLIATANQGSEATYESGFVIDKFPISRPNLTFSTLTVSNMSPEDSSIYLCSVGAEGAWTEAFFGQGTRLTVV.